Listed below are T cell receptor beta chains from one sample, sequenced in a study of CD8+CD57+ T cells in acquired aplastic anemia. From the reads, TCRdb called clonotypes with MiXCR, one entry per CDR3 protein. In the table there are roughly 420,000 distinct CDR3 sequences, 65% to 80% of which are singletons. The material sequenced was sorted CD4+, CD8+, or CD8+CD57+ T cells (not recorded which) from PBMCs. These receptors were taken from a human donor in good health, serving as a control. CDR3s include the opening cysteine and the closing phenylalanine or tryptophan. Each record gives: V gene, J gene, CDR3 protein.

>TRBV5-1|TRBJ1-3
CASSLAGTGTGNTIYF
>TRBV11-3|TRBJ1-2
CASSLGRTF
>TRBV7-3|TRBJ2-3
CASSLNGLEETKYYF
>TRBV6-6|TRBJ1-1
CASSRGLIFGKNTEAFF
>TRBV5-6|TRBJ1-1
CASSAGQAAFF
>TRBV7-2|TRBJ1-3
CASSLLPGQGMGNTIYF
>TRBV19|TRBJ1-3
CASSLGDTGAGNTIYF
>TRBV7-2|TRBJ1-2
CASSLGRISGGYTF
>TRBV6-6|TRBJ2-7
CASSQDIYEQYF
>TRBV24-1|TRBJ2-3
CATSGKDTQYF
>TRBV29-1|TRBJ2-7
CSARRGNEQYF
>TRBV5-5|TRBJ2-7
CASRSGKGGPYEQYF
>TRBV9|TRBJ1-4
CASSRRLSTNEKLFF
>TRBV9|TRBJ2-1
CASTESQAGDNEQFF
>TRBV29-1|TRBJ1-2
CGISRAGGYGYTF
>TRBV9|TRBJ1-2
CASSVALGTHYGSF
>TRBV24-1|TRBJ2-2
CTTRGADTGELFF
>TRBV2|TRBJ2-5
CASSKGRGTTHYF
>TRBV10-3|TRBJ1-3
CASSRGRAGNTIYF
>TRBV6-1|TRBJ2-7
CASRSQGRGYEQYF
>TRBV20-1|TRBJ2-7
CSAREGLAGTSYEQYF
>TRBV7-2|TRBJ2-3
CASSPYAETQYFSQYF
>TRBV7-2|TRBJ2-1
CASSTRQSTYNEQFF
>TRBV2|TRBJ2-7
CASSSTGKDEQYF
>TRBV7-2|TRBJ1-2
CASSSIQGVFGYTF
>TRBV7-2|TRBJ2-3
CASSTTATQYF
>TRBV6-5|TRBJ1-4
CASNSGQGGNEKLFF
>TRBV5-1|TRBJ2-7
CASSFDADPGGDEQYF
>TRBV7-2|TRBJ1-5
CASSLVPQSGHTQF
>TRBV15|TRBJ1-3
CATSTEGGVGNTIYF
>TRBV19|TRBJ1-2
CASSSQGLINYGYTF
>TRBV2|TRBJ2-7
CASSEGGASSYEQYF
>TRBV5-6|TRBJ2-5
CASSADNNYF
>TRBV30|TRBJ1-1
CAWSGGRDTEAFF
>TRBV7-9|TRBJ1-1
CASSPRDAGQPGNTEAFF
>TRBV7-2|TRBJ2-1
CASSLPWGGDTGNF
>TRBV7-3|TRBJ1-2
CASSSPTTGRAYGYTF
>TRBV12-3/TRBV12-4|TRBJ2-2
CASSSAGGAWIGELFF
>TRBV7-3|TRBJ1-5
CASCSGRNQTQHF
>TRBV9|TRBJ2-5
CASSAPGGKTVFSQYF
>TRBV12-3/TRBV12-4|TRBJ1-4
CASSLSGTGNEKLFF
>TRBV20-1|TRBJ1-2
CSASLSSGNTF
>TRBV6-6|TRBJ2-3
CASHTGDTQYF
>TRBV7-2|TRBJ1-1
CASSSTPNTQAFF
>TRBV29-1|TRBJ1-1
CSVDSMMNAEGFF